Below, 18 T cell receptor beta chains from the same sample are listed, as sequenced in a study of persistence of HIV-infected CD4 T cells. Cells were stimulated with overlapping HIV-1 Gag 15-mer peptides. CD40L-negative CD69-negative CD45RO-high memory CD4+ T cells were sorted as populations depleted of antigen-responding cells. These receptors have no known antigen. The libraries were made with immunoSEQ version 4 in survey mode. Assay used: immunoSEQ multiplex PCR; TCRdb lists only in-frame clones, some missing. The sample records just over 40,000 clones, 75% to 85% being singletons. The material was CD4+ T cells sorted from PBMCs after 18-hour stimulation, obtained from a patient who received antiretroviral therapy. All receptors derive from an adult man with HIV who was CMV-seropositive.

The chain is built from TRBV27 and TRBJ1-6, with 7 bases identical to TRBD1. The V gene's germline CDR1 is MNHEY and CDR2 SMNVEV (reference sequence). The V and J ends lost 3 bases and 5 bases, in that order; junction bases with no gene match: 4. The CDR3 extends over 15 amino acids. CDR3 loop: CASSFQGQNNSPLHF. In DNA, the CDR3 is TGTGCCAGCAGTTTCCAGGGACAGAATAATTCACCCCTCCACTTT.

This clone has only one observation. The chain couples TRBV6-5 to TRBJ2-5; TRBD2 matches 14 bases. The length of the CDR3 is 15 residues. CDR1 and CDR2 from the germline V gene are MNHEY and SVGAGI. The junction had 5 bases not matched to a gene; V was cut back by 6 bases and J by 5 bases. Here the CDR3 reads CASRPRTSGRETQYF. CDR3 DNA sequence: TGTGCCAGCAGACCCCGGACTAGCGGGAGGGAGACCCAGTACTTC.

The table lists this clone with a count of one. The chain employs TRBV5-5 and TRBJ2-4; D not resolved. Trimming cost V 1 base and J 5 bases, with 10 bases left between them. There are 14 residues in the CDR3. Germline lookup yields CDR1 SGHKS and CDR2 YYEKEE (reference sequence). CDR3: CASSLKGLENIQYF. CDR3 DNA sequence: TGTGCCAGCAGCTTGAAGGGATTAGAAAACATTCAGTACTTC. Supplemented by reference TRBV5-5 and TRBJ2-4, the full variable domain reads DAGVTQSPTHLIKTRGQQVTLRCSPISGHKSVSWYQQVLGQGPQFIFQYYEKEERGRGNFPDRFSARQFPNYSSELNVNALLLGDSALYLCASSLKGLENIQYFGAGTRLSVL.

The V call is TRBV5-1, the J call TRBJ1-2; D not certain. Trimming shortened V by 5 bases and J by 5 bases, and 19 bases separated the two germline ends. The CDR3 loop spans 15 amino acids. The germline V gene encodes CDR1 SGHRS and CDR2 YFSETQ. The CDR3 sequence: CASRLDGMIAYGYTF. The CDR3 nucleotides read TGCGCCAGCAGACTCGACGGAATGATAGCATATGGCTACACCTTC.

In nucleotides, the CDR3 is TGTGCCAGCAGCTTAGTGGGCGGGGGGAGCTCCTACGAGCAGTACTTC. Its protein product is CASSLVGGGSSYEQYF. The chain combines TRBV7-2 with TRBJ2-7, with TRBD2 identical over 8 bases. The length of the CDR3 is 16 residues. In germline, CDR1 is SGHTA, CDR2 FQGNSA. With V trimmed by 1 base and J by 0 bases, 5 bases remained unmatched.

This clone was counted between two and nine times. V and J are TRBV5-1 and TRBJ1-4; tentative D call: TRBD1 (5 bases). The V and J ends lost 4 bases and 6 bases respectively, with 16 bases between them. The CDR3 covers 15 residues. Germline lookup yields CDR1 SGHRS and CDR2 YFSETQ. The CDR3 loop is CASSLPGPRDEKLFF. CDR3 nucleotide sequence: TGCGCCAGCAGCCTACCGGGACCCCGGGATGAAAAACTGTTTTTT.

This rearrangement joins TRBV7-8 to TRBJ2-2; D ambiguous. CDR1 and CDR2 from the germline V gene are SGHVS and FQNEAQ. Between the trimmed V and J ends, which lost 7 bases and 6 bases, there was a span of 9 bases. The CDR3 extends over 12 amino acids. This chain's CDR3 is CASTPLAGELFF. In DNA, the CDR3 is TGTGCCAGCACACCTCTGGCCGGGGAGCTGTTTTTT.

The rearrangement joins TRBV30 to TRBJ1-2; D gene ambiguous. V dropped 7 bases and J dropped 8 bases, with 8 bases sitting between them. CDR3 length: 9 residues. Germline CDR1 reads GTSNPN; CDR2 reads SVGIG (reference sequence). This CDR3 reads CASESGYTF. CDR3 nucleotides: TGTGCCTCAGAATCGGGCTACACCTTC. Using reference TRBV30 and TRBJ1-2 for the parts outside the CDR3, the full variable domain is SQTIHQWPATLVQPVGSPLSLECTVEGTSNPNLYWYRQAAGRGLQLLFYSVGIGQISSEVPQNLSASRPQDRQFILSSKKLLLSDSGFYLCASESGYTFGSGTRLTVV.

V is TRBV7-9 and J is TRBJ1-4, with D possibly being TRBD1 (5 bases). V dropped 5 bases and J dropped 4 bases, with 11 bases sitting between them. The CDR3 has 14 residues. CDR1 is SEHNR, CDR2 FQNEAQ, per germline (reference sequence). CDR3 region: CASSPGGVNEKLFF. The DNA for the CDR3 is TGTGCCAGCAGCCCTGGGGGAGTTAATGAAAAACTGTTTTTT.

The rearrangement links TRBV27 to TRBJ2-1; D call uncertain. The CDR3 runs 15 residues. Germline CDR1 and CDR2: MNHEY and SMNVEV (reference sequence). V lost 5 bases and J 0 bases, leaving 11 bases between the germline ends. CDR3 coding DNA: TGTGCCAGCAGTGATCTGAAGTTCTCCTACAATGAGCAGTTCTTC. It encodes CASSDLKFSYNEQFF.

This clone was recorded once. The chain links TRBV7-9 to TRBJ2-5; TRBD2 aligns across 9 bases. The CDR3 totals 14 residues. V was pared by 5 bases and J by 5 bases, with 6 bases of the junction left unmatched. Germline V gene data show CDR1 as SEHNR and CDR2 as FQNEAQ (reference sequence). CDR3 nucleotides: TGTGCCAGCAGCCTTACTAGCGGGTCGGAGACCCAGTACTTC. This translates into CASSLTSGSETQYF.

V is TRBV10-3 and J is TRBJ2-7, with 11 bases that match TRBD1. In germline, CDR1 is ENHRY, CDR2 SYGVKD. The V and J ends lost 3 bases and 0 bases, in that order; junction bases with no gene match: 1. The CDR3 has 15 residues. The CDR3, as DNA: TGTGCCATCAGTGAAGGGACAGGGGGCTCCTACGAGCAGTACTTC. Its translation is CAISEGTGGSYEQYF.

This clone was detected once. The V and J genes are TRBV5-6 and TRBJ2-7; the D gene is possibly TRBD1 (6 bases). There are 13 residues in the CDR3. The germline V gene encodes CDR1 SGHDT and CDR2 YYEEEE. The germline V and J ends were trimmed by 6 bases and 2 bases, with 12 bases remaining between them. The CDR3: CASTGTNTYEQYF. The DNA for the CDR3 is TGTGCCAGCACCGGGACAAATACCTACGAGCAGTACTTC.

The gene calls are TRBV10-3 and TRBJ2-7; TRBD2 matches at 10 bases. The V segment lost 4 bases and the J segment 7 bases; nucleotides outside the gene matches: 7. CDR1 ENHRY and CDR2 SYGVKD come from the germline V gene. The CDR3 has 14 amino acids. This CDR3 reads CAISVVIAGGEQYF. In nucleotides, the CDR3 is TGTGCCATCAGTGTCGTAATAGCGGGAGGAGAGCAGTACTTC.

Written as DNA, the CDR3 is TGTGCCAGCAGTGAAGCTGAGCGTGCTGTGGGTGGCACAGATACGCAGTATTTT. It encodes CASSEAERAVGGTDTQYF. The J gene is TRBJ2-3, the V gene TRBV6-1, with no clear D. Germline-derived CDR1 and CDR2 are MNHNS and SASEGT. Trimming removed 0 bases at V and 1 base at J, with 17 bases between. The CDR3 contains 18 residues.

This chain links TRBV27 with TRBJ2-7; weak D call: TRBD1 (5 bases). From germline, CDR1 is MNHEY and CDR2 SMNVEV (reference sequence). Trimming removed 7 bases from V and 1 base from J, with 23 bases in between. This CDR3 is 17 amino acids long. Here the CDR3 DNA reads TGTGCCAGCAAAAAAGAGACAGCTACATGGGAATCCTACGAGCAGTACTTC. Translating it yields CASKKETATWESYEQYF.

The chain is built from TRBV27 and TRBJ2-7; TRBD2 aligns across 9 bases. The germline gives CDR1 MNHEY, CDR2 SMNVEV (reference sequence). With 6 bases clipped from V and 3 bases from J, the junction kept 9 bases outside the gene matches. The CDR3 sequence is 15 residues long. This CDR3 is CASSQTATSGYEQYF. The DNA of the CDR3 is TGTGCCAGCAGCCAAACAGCGACTAGCGGCTACGAGCAGTACTTC.

This sequence joins TRBV6-5 and TRBJ1-2, with D possibly matching TRBD1 (6 bases). V lost 4 bases to trimming and J lost 5 bases, with 17 bases between them. CDR1 is MNHEY, CDR2 SVGAGI, per germline. CDR3 size: 15 residues. The CDR3 sequence: CASSSADGGWYGYTF. CDR3 nucleotide sequence: TGTGCCAGCAGTTCGGCCGACGGGGGCTGGTATGGCTACACCTTC.